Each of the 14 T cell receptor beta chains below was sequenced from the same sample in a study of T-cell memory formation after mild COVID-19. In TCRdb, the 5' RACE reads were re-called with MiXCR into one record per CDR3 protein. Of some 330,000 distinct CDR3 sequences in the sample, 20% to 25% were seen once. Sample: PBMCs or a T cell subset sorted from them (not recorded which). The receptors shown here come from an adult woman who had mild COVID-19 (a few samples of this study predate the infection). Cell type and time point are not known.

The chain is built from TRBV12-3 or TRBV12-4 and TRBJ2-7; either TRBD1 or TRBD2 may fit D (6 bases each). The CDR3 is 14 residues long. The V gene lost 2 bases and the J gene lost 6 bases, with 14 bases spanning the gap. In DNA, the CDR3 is TGTGCCAGCAGTTTACGGGGGCCCCCTCCCGAGCAGTACTTC. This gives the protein CASSLRGPPPEQYF.

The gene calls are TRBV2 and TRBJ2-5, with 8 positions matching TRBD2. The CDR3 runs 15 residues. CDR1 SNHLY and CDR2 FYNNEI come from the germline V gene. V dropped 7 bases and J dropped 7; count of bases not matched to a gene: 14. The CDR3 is CASNAPRGGHGTQYF. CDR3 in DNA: TGTGCCAGCAACGCACCTCGGGGGGGCCACGGGACCCAGTACTTC.

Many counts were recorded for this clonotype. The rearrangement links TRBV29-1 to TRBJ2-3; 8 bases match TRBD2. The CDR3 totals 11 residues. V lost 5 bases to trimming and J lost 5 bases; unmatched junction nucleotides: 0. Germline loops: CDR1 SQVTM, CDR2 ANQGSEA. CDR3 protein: CSVRGGDTQYF. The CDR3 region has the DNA TGCAGCGTTCGGGGGGGAGATACGCAGTATTTT.

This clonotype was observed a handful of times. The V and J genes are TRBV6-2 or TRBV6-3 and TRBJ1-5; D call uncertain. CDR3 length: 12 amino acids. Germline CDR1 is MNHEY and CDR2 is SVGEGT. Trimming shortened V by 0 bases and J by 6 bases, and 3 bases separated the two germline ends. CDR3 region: CASSYSAQPQHF. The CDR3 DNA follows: TGTGCCAGCAGTTACTCCGCTCAGCCCCAGCATTTT.

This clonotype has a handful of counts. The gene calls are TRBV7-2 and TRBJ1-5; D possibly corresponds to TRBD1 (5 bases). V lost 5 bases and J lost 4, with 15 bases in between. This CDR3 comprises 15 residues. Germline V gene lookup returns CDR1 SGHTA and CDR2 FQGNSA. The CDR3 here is CASSLDSSRNQPQHF. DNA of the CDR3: TGTGCCAGCAGCCTAGACAGTTCCCGTAATCAGCCCCAGCATTTT.

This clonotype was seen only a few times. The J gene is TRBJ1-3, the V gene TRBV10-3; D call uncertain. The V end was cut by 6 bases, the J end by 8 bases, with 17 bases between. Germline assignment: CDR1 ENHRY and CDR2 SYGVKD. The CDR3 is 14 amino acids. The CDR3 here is CAISRAPPPDTIYF. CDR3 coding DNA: TGTGCCATCAGCCGCGCCCCTCCGCCGGACACCATATATTTT.

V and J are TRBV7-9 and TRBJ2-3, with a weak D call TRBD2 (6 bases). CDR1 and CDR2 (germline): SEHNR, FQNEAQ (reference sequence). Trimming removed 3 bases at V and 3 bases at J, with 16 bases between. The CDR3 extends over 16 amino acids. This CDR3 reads CASSLKGSGETDTQYF. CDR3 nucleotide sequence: TGTGCCAGCAGCTTGAAGGGGTCGGGAGAAACAGATACGCAGTATTTT.

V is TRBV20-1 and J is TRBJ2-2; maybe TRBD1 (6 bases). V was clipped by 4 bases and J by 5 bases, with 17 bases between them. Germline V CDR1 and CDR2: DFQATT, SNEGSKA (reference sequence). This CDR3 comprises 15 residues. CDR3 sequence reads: CSAKADSLGTGELFF. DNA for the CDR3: TGCAGTGCTAAAGCGGACAGCCTAGGAACCGGGGAGCTGTTTTTT.

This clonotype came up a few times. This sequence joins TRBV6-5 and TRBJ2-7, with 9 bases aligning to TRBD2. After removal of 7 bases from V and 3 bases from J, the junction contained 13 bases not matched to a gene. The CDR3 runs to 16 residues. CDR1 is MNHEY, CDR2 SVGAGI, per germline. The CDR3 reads CASTPSPGLANYEQYF. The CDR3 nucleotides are TGTGCCAGCACCCCAAGCCCGGGACTAGCTAACTACGAGCAGTACTTC.

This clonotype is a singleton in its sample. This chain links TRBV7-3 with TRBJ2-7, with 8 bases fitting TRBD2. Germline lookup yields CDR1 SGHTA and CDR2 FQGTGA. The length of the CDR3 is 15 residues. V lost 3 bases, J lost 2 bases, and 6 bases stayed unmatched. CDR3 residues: CASSLEAGVTYEQYF. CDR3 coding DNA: TGTGCCAGCAGCTTGGAAGCGGGGGTGACCTACGAGCAGTACTTC.

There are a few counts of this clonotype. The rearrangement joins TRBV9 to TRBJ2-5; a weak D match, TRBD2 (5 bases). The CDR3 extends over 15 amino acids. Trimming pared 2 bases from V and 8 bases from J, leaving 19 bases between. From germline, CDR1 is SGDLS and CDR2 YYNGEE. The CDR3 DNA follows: TGTGCCAGCAGCGTGGACTCAGCGGCGACACGAACCCAGTACTTC. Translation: CASSVDSAATRTQYF.

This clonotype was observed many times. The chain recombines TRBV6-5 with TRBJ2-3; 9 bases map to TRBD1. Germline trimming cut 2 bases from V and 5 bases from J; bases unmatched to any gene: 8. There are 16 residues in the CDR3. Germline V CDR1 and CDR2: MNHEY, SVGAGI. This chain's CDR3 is CASSYDRDRVGDTQYF. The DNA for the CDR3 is TGTGCCAGCAGTTACGACCGGGACAGGGTAGGAGATACGCAGTATTTT.

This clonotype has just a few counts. The CDR3 region is CASSSDTGDWDQPQHF. CDR3 DNA: TGTGCCAGCAGCTCAGACACAGGTGATTGGGATCAGCCCCAGCATTTT. The chain has TRBV7-6 and TRBJ1-5; D possibly corresponds to TRBD1 (5 bases). Germline CDR1 SGHVS, CDR2 FNYEAQ. V was clipped by 4 bases and J by 5 bases, with 18 bases between them. The CDR3 covers 16 residues.

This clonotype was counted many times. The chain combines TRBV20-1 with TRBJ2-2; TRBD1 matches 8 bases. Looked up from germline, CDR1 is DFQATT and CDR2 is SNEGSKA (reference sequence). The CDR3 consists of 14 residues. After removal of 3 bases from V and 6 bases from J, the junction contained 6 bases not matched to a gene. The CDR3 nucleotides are TGCAGTGCTAGCAAGGCAGGGGGCGCCGGGGAGCTGTTTTTT. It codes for CSASKAGGAGELFF.